The sequence of this TCR beta chain was determined in a study of cytomegalovirus exposure and HLA in healthy donors. Researchers ran the PCR with 60 Vbeta and 13 Jbeta primers. TCRdb keeps only in-frame clones here, not all; method: immunoSEQ multiplex PCR. The table has more than 100,000 clones, roughly 80% seen once. Overall study results and limits: A few of the chains that were CMV-associated were confirmed in vitro to be specific for CMV antigens.

In the case of this clone: Its antigen is not known.

The CDR3 has 12 residues. V was clipped by 9 bases and J by 4 bases, with 10 bases between them. CDR1 is MNHGY and CDR2 is SAAAGT in the germline V gene. The specimen sequenced was PBMCs. The TCR comes from a man aged 50 or older in good health and CMV-seronegative. The rearrangement uses TRBV6-8 and TRBJ2-1; weak D call: TRBD1 (5 bases). The CDR3 spells CASLTGYNEQFF. The CDR3 coding sequence is TGTGCCAGTTTAACAGGTTACAATGAGCAGTTCTTC.